What follows is one TCR beta chain and its context. Its antigen is still unknown. The sample comes from a study of cytomegalovirus exposure and HLA in healthy donors. CDR1 is GTSNPN and CDR2 is SVGIG in the germline V gene (reference sequence). The CDR3 runs to 14 residues. V was clipped by 3 bases and J by 6 bases; unmatched bases: 10. Regarding the study as a whole: CMV antigen specificity was confirmed in vitro for three CMV-associated chains.

PCR amplification relied on 60 Vbeta primers (plus 13 Jbeta primers). Generated by immunoSEQ multiplex PCR, the TCRdb table keeps only in-frame clones and is missing some. The profile covers some 98,000 clones, with about two thirds appearing a single time and 2.5% taken by the ten largest. The source is a man in his forties or fifties in good health and CMV-seronegative. The chain couples TRBV30 to TRBJ1-2; TRBD1 aligns across 7 bases. Sample: PBMCs. CDR3 loop: CAWSLGDRVNGYTF. CDR3 nucleotides: TGTGCCTGGAGCCTGGGTGACAGGGTCAATGGCTACACCTTC. Together with reference TRBV30 and TRBJ1-2, the CDR3 gives the full variable domain: SQTIHQWPATLVQPVGSPLSLECTVEGTSNPNLYWYRQAAGRGLQLLFYSVGIGQISSEVPQNLSASRPQDRQFILSSKKLLLSDSGFYLCAWSLGDRVNGYTFGSGTRLTVV.